The TCR beta chain under discussion was sequenced for a study of blood T cells in healthy people across ages. Study context: In model experiments, template switching was able to capture about one barcoded beta molecule for every two T cells that were present. Study results and limitations: Donors of long life had a larger count of naive CD4+ cells and greater diversity than aged donors. Observed TCR beta diversity per million T cells went down as age went up. This fall followed a roughly linear course with age.

Sample-barcoded 5' priming and a J-beta primer mix drove a second PCR of roughly 7 to 11 cycles. TCRdb reanalysed the 5' RACE reads using MiXCR and keeps one entry per CDR3 protein. The sample holds 2 million or so distinct CDR3 sequences, about 50% seen once. This clonotype was counted between two and nine times. The antigen is unknown. CDR3 length equals 12 residues. With 3 bases removed from V and 1 base from J, the gap between germline ends came to 6 bases. Germline CDR1 SQVTM, CDR2 ANQGSEA. Specimen: blood. The chain couples TRBV29-1 to TRBJ1-2; D unclear. The clonotype originates from a woman between 35 and 50 years old in good health. The CDR3: CSVERRNYGYTF. The CDR3 DNA is TGCAGCGTTGAGAGGCGTAACTATGGCTACACCTTC.